The 27 T cell receptor beta chains below were found in one sample sequenced in a study of cytomegalovirus exposure and HLA in healthy donors (dated 2017 in TCRdb). Libraries were constructed by the immunoSEQ multiplex PCR assay. For the multiplex PCR, a mixture combining 60 forward primers for TCR Vbeta segments and 13 reverse primers for TCR Jbeta segments was used. TCRdb stores this immuneACCESS table with in-frame sequences only. Part of the clones is absent; in the studies checked, under half of the shortfall reflects unresolved V genes, and no reason is known for the rest. The sample table records some 120,000 clones; under 90% of these occur just once. Of the sample, about 3.7% is held by the ten largest clones. Sequencing was carried out using PBMCs. These receptor sequences come from a woman aged 40 to 50 in good health and CMV-seropositive.

The genes are TRBV29-1 and TRBJ2-1; 14 bases fit TRBD2. The ends lost 7 bases at V and 0 bases at J; junction bases unmatched: 14. The CDR3 length is 19 residues. Germline V gene sequence: CDR1 SQVTM, CDR2 ANQGSEA. The CDR3 sequence is CSALGLGLAGESSYNEQFF. CDR3 sequence (DNA): TGCAGCGCCCTGGGGTTGGGACTAGCGGGAGAAAGCTCCTACAATGAGCAGTTCTTC.

CDR3 in amino acids: CASSRRGVYEQYF. The DNA of the CDR3 is TGTGCCAGCAGCCGGCGGGGGGTTTACGAGCAGTACTTC. The genes are TRBV5-6 and TRBJ2-7, with 8 nucleotides matching TRBD2. The CDR3 spans 13 residues. CDR1 and CDR2 (germline): SGHDT, YYEEEE. J lost 4 bases, V lost 4 bases, and 4 bases had no gene match.

The chain combines TRBV5-1 with TRBJ1-5, with 12 bases matching TRBD1. Germline values: CDR1 SGHRS, CDR2 YFSETQ. The CDR3 consists of 15 residues. V was clipped by 4 bases and J by 6 bases; unmatched bases: 5. The CDR3 nucleotides are TGCGCCAGCAGCCCCGGGACAGGGGGCGGTCAGCCCCAGCATTTT. This translates into CASSPGTGGGQPQHF.

The chain carries TRBV5-4 and TRBJ2-3; 10 bases fit TRBD2. Germline trimming cut 4 bases from V and 2 bases from J; bases unmatched to any gene: 7. Germline CDR1 SGHNT, CDR2 YYREEE (reference sequence). The length of the CDR3 is 16 residues. CDR3 sequence: CASSIEGLAVTDTQYF. The CDR3 bases are TGTGCCAGCAGCATAGAAGGACTAGCGGTCACAGATACGCAGTATTTT.

The chain employs TRBV28 and TRBJ2-7; TRBD1 agrees at 9 bases. The CDR3 length is 15 residues. Germline trimming cut 5 bases from V and 4 bases from J; bases unmatched to any gene: 9. Germline assignment: CDR1 MDHEN and CDR2 SYDVKM. The CDR3 region is CASSPGTGIGYEQYF. The CDR3 region has the DNA TGTGCCAGCAGTCCCGGGACAGGGATCGGATACGAGCAGTACTTC.

The chain is built from TRBV6-5 and TRBJ2-6, with D possibly TRBD1 on 6 matching bases. CDR1 is MNHEY and CDR2 is SVGAGI in the germline V gene. Trimming took 6 bases from V and 2 from J, leaving 8 bases between them. This CDR3 is 14 amino acids long. CDR3 sequence: CASSQGPGANVLTF. For the CDR3, the DNA is TGTGCCAGCAGCCAGGGGCCTGGGGCCAACGTCCTGACTTTC.

CDR3 region: CASSHSGRRDTQYF. In DNA form, the CDR3 reads TGTGCCAGCAGCCATAGCGGGAGGCGGGATACGCAGTATTTT. This chain connects TRBV4-2 to TRBJ2-3; 10 bases map to TRBD2. This CDR3 is 14 amino acids long. Germline CDR1 reads LGHNA; CDR2 reads YNFKEQ. V lost 3 bases to trimming and J lost 6 bases; unmatched junction nucleotides: 3.

In its sample, this clone was seen a few times. The rearrangement uses TRBV7-2 and TRBJ2-5; D is possibly TRBD1 (6 bases). V lost 3 bases and J 5 bases, leaving 16 bases between the germline ends. Germline CDR1 reads SGHTA; CDR2 reads FQGNSA. The length of the CDR3 is 15 residues. DNA of the CDR3: TGTGCCAGCAGCTTCAGGGGCCTCAAGGGGGAGACCCAGTACTTC. Protein sequence: CASSFRGLKGETQYF.

This chain uses TRBV11-3 with TRBJ2-1, with 9 bases aligning to TRBD2. The length of the CDR3 is 16 residues. J gave up 9 bases and V 4 bases, and 13 bases lay outside the gene matches. Germline loops: CDR1 SGHNT, CDR2 YENEEA. The CDR3 loop is CASSSGKTSGHAEQFF. DNA for the CDR3: TGTGCCAGCAGCTCCGGGAAGACTAGCGGCCACGCTGAGCAGTTCTTC.

This sequence joins TRBV5-6 and TRBJ1-2; 7 bases agree with TRBD1. From germline, CDR1 is SGHDT and CDR2 YYEEEE. This CDR3 spans 17 amino acids. The J segment lost 0 bases and the V segment lost 1 base, leaving 9 bases of the junction unmatched. This CDR3 is CASSLRKGAGPNYGYTF. DNA for the CDR3: TGTGCCAGCAGCTTGCGAAAGGGGGCTGGCCCTAACTATGGCTACACCTTC.

The chain couples TRBV7-3 to TRBJ2-2; 11 positions agree with TRBD1. Germline CDR1 reads SGHTA; CDR2 reads FQGTGA. Trimming took 5 bases from V and 10 from J; bases not matched to a gene: 9. This CDR3 has 15 amino acids. As DNA, the CDR3 is TGTGCCAGCAGCCAACCGGGACAGGGGGACGAGGAGCTGTTTTTT. Protein product: CASSQPGQGDEELFF.

The chain recombines TRBV30 with TRBJ1-2; possibly TRBD1 for D (6 bases). This CDR3 has 14 residues. CDR1 is GTSNPN, CDR2 SVGIG, per germline (reference sequence). V was clipped by 3 bases and J by 3 bases, with 14 bases between them. The CDR3 DNA is TGTGCCTGGAGCGCTAGGGGGAACGACTATGGCTACACCTTC. Translated: CAWSARGNDYGYTF.

The genes are TRBV18 and TRBJ2-7, with a possible D match to TRBD1 (6 bases). V lost 0 bases and J lost 2, with 14 bases in between. The germline V gene encodes CDR1 KGHSH and CDR2 LQKENI. The CDR3 length is 16 residues. The CDR3: CASSPPLGAGAYEQYF. CDR3 coding DNA: TGTGCCAGCTCACCACCGTTGGGGGCCGGGGCCTACGAGCAGTACTTC.

A few counts support this clone. The chain combines TRBV5-1 with TRBJ1-4; tentatively, D is TRBD1 (6 bases). This CDR3 is built from 15 residues. V dropped 4 bases and J dropped 7 bases, with 17 bases sitting between them. Germline V CDR1 and CDR2: SGHRS, YFSETQ. DNA of the CDR3: TGCGCCAGCAGCAGATCAGGGGCCTGGGGTGAAAAACTGTTTTTT. Translation: CASSRSGAWGEKLFF. Combining the CDR3 with reference TRBV5-1 and TRBJ1-4 gives the whole variable domain KAGVTQTPRYLIKTRGQQVTLSCSPISGHRSVSWYQQTPGQGLQFLFEYFSETQRNKGNFPGRFSGRQFSNSRSEMNVSTLELGDSALYLCASSRSGAWGEKLFFGSGTQLSVL.

This CDR3 reads CASSYSGNTGELFF. DNA of the CDR3: TGTGCCAGCAGCTATAGCGGAAACACCGGGGAGCTGTTTTTT. The V gene is TRBV7-3, the J gene TRBJ2-2, with a tentative D call TRBD2 (6 bases). The CDR3 is 14 amino acids. V lost 4 bases and J lost 2, with 8 bases in between. Germline-derived CDR1 and CDR2 are SGHTA and FQGTGA.

CDR3 loop: CASSIVGGQGRNIQYF. DNA for the CDR3: TGTGCCAGCAGCATTGTAGGGGGACAGGGTAGGAACATTCAGTACTTC. The rearrangement links TRBV28 to TRBJ2-4; TRBD1 aligns across 9 bases. J lost 7 bases, V lost 6 bases, and 13 bases had no gene match. The CDR3 sequence is 16 residues long. Germline values: CDR1 MDHEN, CDR2 SYDVKM.

The J gene is TRBJ1-2, the V gene TRBV7-9; 7 bases are a match to TRBD1. The CDR3 has 14 amino acids. J was trimmed by 4 bases and V by 6 bases; bases with no gene match: 8. Per germline, CDR1 SEHNR and CDR2 FQNEAQ (reference sequence). The CDR3 nucleotides read TGTGCCAGCAGATCCGGGACAGATCTCTATGGCTACACCTTC. Its protein product is CASRSGTDLYGYTF.

V and J are TRBV5-1 and TRBJ2-6; D gene ambiguous. V lost 4 bases and J 2 bases, leaving 16 bases between the germline ends. Germline loops: CDR1 SGHRS, CDR2 YFSETQ. The CDR3 length is 17 residues. The CDR3 here is CASSLAKALTGANVLTF. DNA for the CDR3: TGCGCCAGCAGCCTGGCTAAGGCACTAACTGGGGCCAACGTCCTGACTTTC.

This chain joins TRBV19 and TRBJ2-7; D might be TRBD2 (6 bases). The germline V gene encodes CDR1 LNHDA and CDR2 SQIVND (reference sequence). V lost 11 bases to trimming and J lost 4 bases, with 21 bases between them. The length of the CDR3 is 14 residues. CDR3 sequence: CAFPGRGNLYEQYF. The CDR3 DNA sequence: TGTGCCTTCCCAGGACGGGGGAATCTTTACGAGCAGTACTTC. Full variable domain (outside the CDR3, taken from reference TRBV19 and TRBJ2-7): DGGITQSPKYLFRKEGQNVTLSCEQNLNHDAMYWYRQDPGQGLRLIYYSQIVNDFQKGDIAEGYSVSREKKESFPLTVTSAQKNPTAFYLCAFPGRGNLYEQYFGPGTRLTVT.

The chain carries TRBV9 and TRBJ2-3; D may be TRBD2 (5 bases). Trimming cost V 0 bases and J 4 bases, with 12 bases left between them. Germline loops: CDR1 SGDLS, CDR2 YYNGEE. The CDR3 loop spans 15 amino acids. The CDR3 region is CASSVDPGNADTQYF. The CDR3 nucleotides read TGTGCCAGCAGCGTAGATCCGGGGAACGCAGATACGCAGTATTTT.

J is TRBJ1-4 and V is TRBV29-1; weak D call: TRBD1 (5 bases). The CDR3 extends over 14 amino acids. Per the germline V gene, CDR1 is SQVTM and CDR2 is ANQGSEA. Trimming took 3 bases from V and 4 from J, leaving 12 bases between them. The CDR3 region has the DNA TGCAGCGTTGACACAGGACGATATAATGAAAAACTGTTTTTT. It codes for CSVDTGRYNEKLFF.

The chain carries TRBV5-5 and TRBJ2-3, with 12 nucleotides matching TRBD2. Germline lookup yields CDR1 SGHKS and CDR2 YYEKEE (reference sequence). The CDR3 totals 16 residues. Losses at the gene ends were 5 bases for V and 6 bases for J; bases not matched to a gene: 10. The CDR3 sequence: CASRRLAGVFGDTQYF. DNA for the CDR3: TGTGCCAGCAGAAGACTAGCGGGAGTCTTCGGGGATACGCAGTATTTT.

This chain links TRBV28 with TRBJ2-3; 9 bases are a match to TRBD2. Germline V gene lookup returns CDR1 MDHEN and CDR2 SYDVKM. The length of the CDR3 is 14 residues. With 8 bases clipped from V and 3 bases from J, the junction kept 6 bases outside the gene matches. The DNA for the CDR3 is TGTGCCAGCCGTAGCGGGAGTATGACAGATACGCAGTATTTT. This sequence encodes CASRSGSMTDTQYF. Full variable domain (outside the CDR3, taken from reference TRBV28 and TRBJ2-3): DVKVTQSSRYLVKRTGEKVFLECVQDMDHENMFWYRQDPGLGLRLIYFSYDVKMKEKGDIPEGYSVSREKKERFSLILESASTNQTSMYLCASRSGSMTDTQYFGPGTRLTVL.

This clone was detected only once. V gene TRBV5-1 combines with J gene TRBJ1-2; weak D call: TRBD1 (6 bases). V was clipped by 4 bases and J by 1 base, with 17 bases between them. Germline-derived CDR1 and CDR2 are SGHRS and YFSETQ. The CDR3 totals 16 residues. In nucleotides, the CDR3 is TGCGCCAGCAGCCCCTCAAGGACAGCGCTTAACTATGGCTACACCTTC. This sequence encodes CASSPSRTALNYGYTF.

The chain employs TRBV15 and TRBJ1-2; TRBD1 is a possible D gene (6 bases). The CDR3 is made up of 15 amino acids. V dropped 3 bases and J dropped 6 bases, with 17 bases sitting between them. The germline CDR1 and CDR2 sequences are LNHNV and YYDKDF (reference sequence). The chain's CDR3 is CATSSGGHGENGYTF. CDR3 DNA sequence: TGTGCCACCAGCAGTGGGGGACATGGTGAAAATGGCTACACCTTC.

The genes are TRBV29-1 and TRBJ1-5; 8 positions match TRBD1. Per the germline V gene, CDR1 is SQVTM and CDR2 is ANQGSEA. V trimming: 5 bases; J trimming: 5 bases; junction bases outside the gene matches: 5. The CDR3 runs to 13 residues. The CDR3 DNA sequence: TGCAGCGTTAGAGGACAGGGCGATCAGCCCCAGCATTTT. Its translation: CSVRGQGDQPQHF.

The CDR3 DNA reads as TGTGCCAGCAGCCCAACTTGGACAAATGGCTACACCTTC. Translated, it gives CASSPTWTNGYTF. This chain connects TRBV14 to TRBJ1-2, with D tentatively TRBD1 (5 bases). The germline V gene has CDR1 SGHDN and CDR2 FVKESK. CDR3 length: 13 residues. With 4 bases removed from V and 6 bases from J, the gap between germline ends came to 12 bases. Looking up the rest from reference TRBV14 and TRBJ1-2 gives the full variable domain: EAGVTQFPSHSVIEKGQTVTLRCDPISGHDNLYWYRRVMGKEIKFLLHFVKESKQDESGMPNNRFLAERTGGTYSTLKVQPAELEDSGVYFCASSPTWTNGYTFGSGTRLTVV.